This T cell receptor beta chain was sequenced in a study of beta chain features in type 1 diabetes. Overall study findings and caveats: Healthy donors had naive, central memory and Treg TCRB repertoires that appeared less similar than those seen among patients. Patients with type 1 diabetes showed fewer VDJ junction insertions and more deletions. Possibly, sequencing cDNA over-represented cells that had high TCR expression levels.

Germline values: CDR1 SGHVS, CDR2 FQNEAQ. V shed 2 bases and J shed 6 bases, with 6 bases lying between them. This CDR3 is 12 amino acids long. The whole isolated RNA underwent reverse transcription, so sequencing captured expressed TCRB transcripts. The average for stem cell-like memory T cell samples was approximately 980,000 reads. Using immunoSEQ multiplex PCR, the repertoire was profiled, and TCRdb retains in-frame clones only, with some absent. The repertoire holds approximately 17,000 clones, with approximately 55% as singletons. This clone turned up a few times. Its antigen is currently unknown.

The chain links TRBV7-8 to TRBJ2-3, with D possibly being TRBD2 (5 bases). Input material: stem cell memory CD4+ T cells from blood. This receptor was obtained from a woman between 18 and 29 years old in good health. The CDR3 DNA follows: TGTGCCAGCAGCTTACTAGCCGATACGCAGTATTTT. Translated: CASSLLADTQYF.